This entry concerns a single TCR beta chain. This specimen comes from a study of T cell responses to AZD1222 COVID-19 vaccine. V lost 6 bases to trimming and J lost 1 base; unmatched junction nucleotides: 7. CDR3 size: 15 residues. The germline V gene encodes CDR1 ENHRY and CDR2 SYGVKD. Here immunoSEQ multiplex PCR was the method, and the copy in TCRdb shows in-frame clones only, minus some. The sample has more than 95,000 clones, 90% seen once. This specimen consisted of peripheral blood, obtained on day 0 of AZD1222 vaccination. The chain has TRBV10-3 and TRBJ1-1; 8 nucleotides line up with TRBD1. The source is an adult in good health. This chain's CDR3 is CAIRSGTGPNTEAFF. The DNA for the CDR3 is TGTGCCATCAGATCCGGGACAGGCCCGAACACTGAAGCTTTCTTT.